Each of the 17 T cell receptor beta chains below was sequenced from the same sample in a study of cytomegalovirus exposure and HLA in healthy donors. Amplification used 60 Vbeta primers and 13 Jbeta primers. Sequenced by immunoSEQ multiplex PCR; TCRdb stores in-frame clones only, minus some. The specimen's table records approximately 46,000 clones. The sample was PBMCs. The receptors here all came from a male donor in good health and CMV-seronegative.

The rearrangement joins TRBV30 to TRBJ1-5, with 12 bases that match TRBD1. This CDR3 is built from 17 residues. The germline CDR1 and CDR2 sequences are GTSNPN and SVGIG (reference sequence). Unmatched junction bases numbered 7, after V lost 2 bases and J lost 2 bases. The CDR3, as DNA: TGTGCCTGGAGTCCACTCGGGACAGGGGGCGGCAATCAGCCCCAGCATTTT. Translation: CAWSPLGTGGGNQPQHF.

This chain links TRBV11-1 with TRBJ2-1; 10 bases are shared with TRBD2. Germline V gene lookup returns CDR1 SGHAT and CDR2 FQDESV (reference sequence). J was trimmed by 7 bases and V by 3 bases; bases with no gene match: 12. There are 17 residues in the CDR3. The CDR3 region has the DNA TGTGCCAGCAGCTTGCACCCTAGCGGGGGTGCACAGAATGAGCAGTTCTTC. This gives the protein CASSLHPSGGAQNEQFF.

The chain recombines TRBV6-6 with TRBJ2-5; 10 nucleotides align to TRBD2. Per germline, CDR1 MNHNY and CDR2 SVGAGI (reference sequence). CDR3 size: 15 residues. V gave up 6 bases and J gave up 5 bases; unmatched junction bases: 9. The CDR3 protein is CASSPHSGRSETQYF. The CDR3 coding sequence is TGTGCCAGCAGCCCACATAGCGGGAGGAGCGAGACCCAGTACTTC.

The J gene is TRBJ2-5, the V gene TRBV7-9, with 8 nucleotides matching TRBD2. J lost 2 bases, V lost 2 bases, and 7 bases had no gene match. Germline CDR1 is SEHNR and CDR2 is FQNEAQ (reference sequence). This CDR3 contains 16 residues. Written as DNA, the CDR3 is TGTGCCAGCAGCTTATTGTTAGCGGGACGACAAGAGACCCAGTACTTC. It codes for CASSLLLAGRQETQYF. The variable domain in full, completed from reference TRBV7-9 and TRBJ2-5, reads DTGVSQNPRHKITKRGQNVTFRCDPISEHNRLYWYRQTLGQGPEFLTYFQNEAQLEKSRLLSDRFSAERPKGSFSTLEIQRTEQGDSAMYLCASSLLLAGRQETQYFGPGTRLLVL.

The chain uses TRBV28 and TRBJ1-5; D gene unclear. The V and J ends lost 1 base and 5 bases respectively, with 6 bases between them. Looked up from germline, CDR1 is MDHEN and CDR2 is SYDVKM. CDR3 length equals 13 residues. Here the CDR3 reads CASSLSPYQPQHF. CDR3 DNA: TGTGCCAGCAGTTTATCCCCTTATCAGCCCCAGCATTTT.

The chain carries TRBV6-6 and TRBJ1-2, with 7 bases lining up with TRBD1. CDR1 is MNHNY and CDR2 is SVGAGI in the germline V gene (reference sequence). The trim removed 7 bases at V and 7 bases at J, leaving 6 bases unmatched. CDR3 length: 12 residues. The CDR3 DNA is TGTGCCAGCACCCAGGGGGTCGGTGGCTACACCTTC. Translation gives CASTQGVGGYTF.

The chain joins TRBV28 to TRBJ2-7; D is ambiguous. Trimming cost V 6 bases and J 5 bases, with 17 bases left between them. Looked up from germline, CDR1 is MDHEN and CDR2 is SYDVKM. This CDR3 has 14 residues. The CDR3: CASSTSATSDEQYF. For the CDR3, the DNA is TGTGCCAGCAGCACCTCGGCTACGAGCGACGAGCAGTACTTC.

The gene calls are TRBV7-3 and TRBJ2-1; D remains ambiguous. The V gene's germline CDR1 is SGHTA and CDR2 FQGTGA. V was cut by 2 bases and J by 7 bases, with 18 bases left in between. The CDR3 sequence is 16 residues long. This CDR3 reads CASSLGLVGNQNEQFF. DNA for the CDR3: TGTGCCAGCAGCTTAGGCCTAGTCGGCAATCAAAATGAGCAGTTCTTC.

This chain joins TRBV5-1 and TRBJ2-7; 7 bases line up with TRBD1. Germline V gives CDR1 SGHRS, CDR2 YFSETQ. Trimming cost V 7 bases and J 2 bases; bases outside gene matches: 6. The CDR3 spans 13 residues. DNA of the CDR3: TGCGCCAGCTCTACAGGGGCCACCTACGAGCAGTACTTC. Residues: CASSTGATYEQYF.

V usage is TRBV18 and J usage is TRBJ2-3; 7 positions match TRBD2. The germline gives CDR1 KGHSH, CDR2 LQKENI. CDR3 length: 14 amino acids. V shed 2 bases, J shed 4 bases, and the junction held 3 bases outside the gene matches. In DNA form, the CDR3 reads TGTGCCAGCTCACCAGGGGGAGGGGCAGATACGCAGTATTTT. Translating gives CASSPGGGADTQYF.

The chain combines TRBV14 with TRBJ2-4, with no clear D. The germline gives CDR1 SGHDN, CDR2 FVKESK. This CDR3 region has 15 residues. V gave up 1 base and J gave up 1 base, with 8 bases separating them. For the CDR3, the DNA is TGTGCCAGCAGCCAAGGCGGTCTTGCCAAAAACATTCAGTACTTC. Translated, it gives CASSQGGLAKNIQYF.

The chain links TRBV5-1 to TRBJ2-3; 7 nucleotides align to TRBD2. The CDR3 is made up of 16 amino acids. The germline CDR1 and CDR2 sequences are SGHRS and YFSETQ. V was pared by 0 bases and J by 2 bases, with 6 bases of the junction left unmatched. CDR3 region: CASSLDPSGYTDTQYF. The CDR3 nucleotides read TGCGCCAGCAGCTTGGATCCTAGCGGATACACAGATACGCAGTATTTT.

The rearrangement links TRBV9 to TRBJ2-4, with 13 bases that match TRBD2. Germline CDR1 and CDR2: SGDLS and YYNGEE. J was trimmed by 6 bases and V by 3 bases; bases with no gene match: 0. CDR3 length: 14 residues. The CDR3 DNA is TGTGCCAGCAGCGGGACTAGCGGGAGAAACATTCAGTACTTC. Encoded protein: CASSGTSGRNIQYF.

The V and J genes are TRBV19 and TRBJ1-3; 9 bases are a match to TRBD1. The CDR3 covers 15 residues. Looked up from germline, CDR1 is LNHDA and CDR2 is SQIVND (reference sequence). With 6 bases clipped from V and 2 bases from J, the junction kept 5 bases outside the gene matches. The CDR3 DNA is TGTGCCAGTAGCCACGGGACAGGGACTGGAAACACCATATATTTT. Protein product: CASSHGTGTGNTIYF.

In DNA, the CDR3 is TGTGCCAGTAGTATCCCCTCAGGGGGCGAGGGGGCAGGAGCTTTCTTT. Protein sequence: CASSIPSGGEGAGAFF. V and J are TRBV19 and TRBJ1-1; 8 positions match TRBD1. J was trimmed by 10 bases and V by 3 bases; bases with no gene match: 16. Per the germline V gene, CDR1 is LNHDA and CDR2 is SQIVND (reference sequence). This CDR3 has 16 residues.

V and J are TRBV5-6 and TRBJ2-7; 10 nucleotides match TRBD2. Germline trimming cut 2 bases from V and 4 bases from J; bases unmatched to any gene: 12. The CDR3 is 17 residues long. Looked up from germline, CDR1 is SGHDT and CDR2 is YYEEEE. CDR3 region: CASSFRSSGSQGYEQYF. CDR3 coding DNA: TGTGCCAGCAGCTTTAGGTCTAGCGGGAGCCAAGGTTACGAGCAGTACTTC.

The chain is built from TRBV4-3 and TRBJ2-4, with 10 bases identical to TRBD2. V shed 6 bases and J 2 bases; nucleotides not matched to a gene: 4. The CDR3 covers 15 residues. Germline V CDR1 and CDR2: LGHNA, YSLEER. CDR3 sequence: CASRSGRDPKNIQYF. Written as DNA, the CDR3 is TGCGCCAGCAGAAGCGGGAGGGATCCCAAAAACATTCAGTACTTC.